Only one count was recorded for the clone carrying this T cell receptor beta chain. Its antigen remains unknown. This specimen belongs to a study of T cell responses to AZD1222 COVID-19 vaccine. The CDR3 loop spans 15 amino acids. Per the germline V gene, CDR1 is SGHTA and CDR2 is FQGTGA. Trimming took off 5 bases at V and 4 bases at J, with 14 bases between the two ends. Study-wide results and caveats: Repertoire samples came only from after the peak T cell response. An increase in Spike-specific TCR breadth and depth was observed after two AZD1222 doses. Possibly, clonal diversity was underestimated; donors were largely white British and included more females.

Recipients boosted at about 4 weeks or about 12 weeks are pooled. Sequenced by immunoSEQ multiplex PCR; TCRdb stores in-frame clones only, minus some. The sample records more than 95,000 clones, roughly 92% being singletons. The specimen comprised peripheral blood, sampled 28 days after the second AZD1222 dose. The V gene is TRBV7-3, the J gene TRBJ2-2; D might be TRBD1 or TRBD2, each matching 5 bases. This receptor was identified in an adult who received the AZD1222 COVID-19 vaccine. CDR3: CASSPGGRGTGELFF. The CDR3 DNA follows: TGTGCCAGCAGCCCTGGGGGAAGGGGCACCGGGGAGCTGTTTTTT.